This TCR beta chain was profiled in a study of technical replicates of blood from a handful of donors. Sequencing was performed with immunoSEQ multiplex PCR; in TCRdb, only in-frame clones are kept and a portion is missing. Of about 59,000 clones listed, 80% to 95% are singletons. Trimming cost V 1 base and J 4 bases; bases outside gene matches: 4. CDR3 length: 15 amino acids. Germline-derived CDR1 and CDR2 are LGHNA and YNFKEQ. The sequence derives from a human donor in good health. Some clones in this sample may be carry-over from other donors' samples. V usage is TRBV4-2 and J usage is TRBJ2-3, with 8 nucleotides matching TRBD1. Material for sequencing was PBMCs. The CDR3 is CASSQAGGAADTQYF. The CDR3, as DNA: TGTGCCAGCAGCCAAGCAGGGGGCGCCGCAGATACGCAGTATTTT.